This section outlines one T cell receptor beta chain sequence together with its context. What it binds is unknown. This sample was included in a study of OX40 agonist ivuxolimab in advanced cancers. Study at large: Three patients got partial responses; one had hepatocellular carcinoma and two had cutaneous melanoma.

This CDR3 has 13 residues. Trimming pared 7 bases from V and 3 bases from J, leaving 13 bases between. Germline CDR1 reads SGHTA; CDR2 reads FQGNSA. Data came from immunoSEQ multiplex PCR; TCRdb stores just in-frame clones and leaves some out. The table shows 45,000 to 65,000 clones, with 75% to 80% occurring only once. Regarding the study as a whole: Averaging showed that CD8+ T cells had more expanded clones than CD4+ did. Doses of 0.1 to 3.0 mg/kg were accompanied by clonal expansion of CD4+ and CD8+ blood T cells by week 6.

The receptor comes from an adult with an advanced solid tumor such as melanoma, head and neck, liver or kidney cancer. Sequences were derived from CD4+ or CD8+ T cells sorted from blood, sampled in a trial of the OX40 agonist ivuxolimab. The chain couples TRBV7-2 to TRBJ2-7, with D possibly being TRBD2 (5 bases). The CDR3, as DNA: TGTGCCAGCACCGGGGTAGCATACTACGAGCAGTACTTC. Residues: CASTGVAYYEQYF.